Below, 17 T cell receptor beta chains from the same sample are listed, as sequenced in a study of blood T cells in healthy people across ages (dated by TCRdb to the mid-2010s). Receptor libraries were prepared by 5' RACE. Sequenced on an Illumina HiSeq 2500. A second about 6 to 11 cycle PCR used a sample-barcoded 5' primer and a J-beta primer mix. TCRdb ran its own pipeline on the public reads, namely fastp trimming at Q25 and MiXCR clone calling, and kept in-frame beta chains. Each CDR3 protein appears once, grouped with its most common genes and DNA. For this sample the table gives about 680,000 distinct CDR3 sequences, of which 49% were detected only once. In total, the top ten clones hold around a third of the sample. Sequenced material: blood. Source of these receptors: a woman aged 55-69 years in good health.

This clonotype turned up a few times. CDR3 bases: TGCAGTGCTAGAGGGACAGCGCAAAACTATGGCTACACCTTC. This codes for CSARGTAQNYGYTF. This sequence joins TRBV20-1 and TRBJ1-2; D may be TRBD1 (6 bases). The germline V gene encodes CDR1 DFQATT and CDR2 SNEGSKA (reference sequence). The V end lost 1 base, the J end lost 2 bases, and 11 bases lay between the germline ends. The CDR3 is 14 amino acids.

This clonotype was detected only a few times. The J gene is TRBJ2-1, the V gene TRBV20-1, with TRBD2 matching 7 bases. The trim removed 0 bases at V and 5 bases at J, leaving 10 bases unmatched. The CDR3 sequence is 16 residues long. Per germline, CDR1 DFQATT and CDR2 SNEGSKA (reference sequence). The DNA of the CDR3 is TGCAGTGCTAGAGATCCACTAGCGAACCCCAACAATGAGCAGTTCTTC. Its protein product is CSARDPLANPNNEQFF.

The chain has TRBV5-1 and TRBJ1-2; possibly TRBD1 for D (5 bases). The CDR3 sequence is 18 residues long. CDR1 SGHRS and CDR2 YFSETQ come from the germline V gene. The V end lost 4 bases, the J end lost 0 bases, and 22 bases lay between the germline ends. Here the CDR3 DNA reads TGCGCCAGCAGCCCCCTTGCGGGGGACTACACAACTAACTATGGCTACACCTTC. It codes for CASSPLAGDYTTNYGYTF.

As to this clonotype: The junction does not match germline at one end; this may be a read error. The V call is TRBV7-2, the J call TRBJ2-5, with 8 bases that match TRBD1. This CDR3 has 14 residues. Germline CDR1 is SGHTA and CDR2 is FQGNSA. The CDR3 protein is CASSLDGTGGTRYF. DNA of the CDR3: TGTGCCAGCAGCTTGGACGGGACAGGCGGGACCCGGTACTTC.

The chain carries TRBV6-1 and TRBJ2-4, with 10 bases identical to TRBD1. There are 18 residues in the CDR3. After removal of 7 bases from V and 13 bases from J, the junction contained 25 bases not matched to a gene. Germline CDR1 MNHNS, CDR2 SASEGT. The DNA for the CDR3 is TGTGCCAGCATGTGGGGTCCGGGACAGGGGTTGACAAGCGGGGTGCAGTACTTC. Its translation is CASMWGPGQGLTSGVQYF.

The chain couples TRBV27 to TRBJ1-1; TRBD1 matches 9 bases. The CDR3 is made up of 14 amino acids. The germline gives CDR1 MNHEY, CDR2 SMNVEV (reference sequence). Losses at the gene ends were 2 bases for V and 3 bases for J; bases not matched to a gene: 1. Here the CDR3 reads CASSLRDRDTEAFF. The DNA of the CDR3 is TGTGCCAGCAGTTTAAGGGACAGGGACACTGAAGCTTTCTTT.

Only one count was recorded for this clonotype. The CDR3 region has the DNA TGTGCCAGCAGCACCTCACAGGGCTACGAGCAGTACTTC. This encodes CASSTSQGYEQYF. This chain links TRBV12-3 or TRBV12-4 with TRBJ2-7, with a possible D match to TRBD1 (6 bases). This CDR3 is 13 amino acids long. Trimming shortened V by 6 bases and J by 3 bases, and 12 bases separated the two germline ends.

This clonotype was detected ten times or more. The chain uses TRBV29-1 and TRBJ2-7; D is perhaps TRBD1 or TRBD2 (5 bases each). CDR3 length equals 13 residues. CDR1 SQVTM and CDR2 ANQGSEA come from the germline V gene. V was clipped by 4 bases and J by 0 bases, with 10 bases between them. The CDR3 protein is CSVVGDSSYEQYF. In DNA form, the CDR3 reads TGCAGCGTTGTGGGGGATTCCTCCTACGAGCAGTACTTC.

This rearrangement joins TRBV29-1 to TRBJ2-7; 10 bases agree with TRBD2. V shed 6 bases and J 7 bases; nucleotides not matched to a gene: 12. Germline V gene sequence: CDR1 SQVTM, CDR2 ANQGSEA. The CDR3 covers 14 residues. CDR3 region: CSVGLAVVGGEQYF. The DNA for the CDR3 is TGCAGCGTAGGACTAGCGGTGGTCGGAGGAGAGCAGTACTTC.

The gene calls are TRBV6-1 and TRBJ2-1; perhaps TRBD1 as D (7 bases). The V gene lost 2 bases and the J gene lost 12 bases, with 20 bases spanning the gap. Germline lookup yields CDR1 MNHNS and CDR2 SASEGT. The CDR3 length is 15 residues. CDR3 DNA sequence: TGTGCCAGCAGTGAACGTCCAGGGGGGTTTTTGGGGCAGTTCTTC. Translated: CASSERPGGFLGQFF.

This chain joins TRBV28 and TRBJ2-2; 8 nucleotides align to TRBD2. Per the germline V gene, CDR1 is MDHEN and CDR2 is SYDVKM. The CDR3 sequence is 16 residues long. Trimming removed 0 bases from V and 6 bases from J; junction bases left unmatched: 6. The CDR3 loop is CASSLWQAGASGELFF. DNA for the CDR3: TGTGCCAGCAGTTTATGGCAAGCGGGAGCGTCCGGGGAGCTGTTTTTT.

DNA for the CDR3: TGTGCCAGCAGCTCACGCCGGACCGTGGTGGTGGACGAGCAGTACTTC. It translates to CASSSRRTVVVDEQYF. V is TRBV7-9 and J is TRBJ2-7; no firm D call. Germline CDR1 is SEHNR and CDR2 is FQNEAQ (reference sequence). This CDR3 spans 16 amino acids. Between the trimmed V and J ends, which lost 4 bases and 5 bases, there was a span of 21 bases.

This clonotype was observed a few times. The chain uses TRBV14 and TRBJ2-1; D call uncertain. CDR1 SGHDN and CDR2 FVKESK come from the germline V gene. The CDR3 covers 12 residues. V shed 0 bases and J shed 9 bases, with 6 bases lying between them. Here the CDR3 DNA reads TGTGCCAGCAGCCAAGAATGGGGTGAGCAGTTCTTC. Its protein is CASSQEWGEQFF.

The table lists this clonotype with a few counts. The chain is built from TRBV2 and TRBJ1-1; D gene unclear. The germline V and J ends were trimmed by 10 bases and 4 bases, with 13 bases remaining between them. The CDR3 sequence is 12 residues long. CDR1 SNHLY and CDR2 FYNNEI come from the germline V gene. CDR3 loop: CATRRESTEAFF. The CDR3 nucleotides read TGTGCCACCAGGCGCGAAAGCACTGAAGCTTTCTTT.

The chain recombines TRBV28 with TRBJ2-1; D may correspond to TRBD1 or TRBD2 (5 bases each). V dropped 7 bases and J dropped 0 bases, with 16 bases sitting between them. The CDR3 totals 16 residues. Germline CDR1 and CDR2: MDHEN and SYDVKM. The CDR3 DNA is TGTGCCAGCACCACCTGGGGGATCCGCTCCTACAATGAGCAGTTCTTC. Translating it yields CASTTWGIRSYNEQFF.

This chain connects TRBV20-1 to TRBJ1-2; D is unclear. The germline gives CDR1 DFQATT, CDR2 SNEGSKA (reference sequence). Trimming cost V 4 bases and J 3 bases, with 12 bases left between them. The CDR3 length is 13 residues. In DNA form, the CDR3 reads TGCAGTGCTAAGAAGTTCGAAGACTATGGCTACACCTTC. Protein sequence: CSAKKFEDYGYTF.

The rearrangement links TRBV7-2 to TRBJ2-2; D is unresolved. This CDR3 has 13 amino acids. Between the trimmed V and J ends, which lost 11 bases and 4 bases, there was a span of 14 bases. CDR1 SGHTA and CDR2 FQGNSA come from the germline V gene. The CDR3, as DNA: TGTGCCTGCAAAAGAGGCGTCACCGGGGAGCTGTTTTTT. Translation gives CACKRGVTGELFF.